The 21 T cell receptor beta chains listed next were all sequenced from one sample in a study of blood T cell repertoires in COVID-19. Libraries were prepared by immunoSEQ multiplex PCR; TCRdb keeps only in-frame clonotypes and omits some of them. The sample comprises approximately 86,000 clones, roughly 87% of which are singletons, and roughly 9% rests with the top ten. Sequencing was carried out using peripheral blood. The receptor set was obtained from a man in his fifties with acute or convalescent COVID-19.

In its sample, this clone was seen once. The V and J genes are TRBV3-1 (or the pseudogene TRBV3-2) and TRBJ1-2, with D uncertain. The CDR3 contains 13 residues. Germline V gene data show CDR1 as LGHDT and CDR2 as YNNKEL (reference sequence). Trimming pared 5 bases from V and 8 bases from J, leaving 15 bases between. CDR3 region: CASSNTPRRGYTF. The CDR3 bases are TGTGCCAGCAGCAACACACCCCGGAGGGGCTACACCTTC.

The chain couples TRBV19 to TRBJ1-5, with D tentatively TRBD1 (5 bases). CDR3 size: 14 residues. Germline values: CDR1 LNHDA, CDR2 SQIVND (reference sequence). V was shortened by 3 bases and J by 5 bases, with 11 bases between the two germline ends. The DNA for the CDR3 is TGTGCCAGTAGTATTTTCGGGGGTCATCAGCCCCAGCATTTT. Amino acid sequence: CASSIFGGHQPQHF.

This chain connects TRBV7-6 to TRBJ2-2; TRBD2 aligns across 8 bases. The ends lost 5 bases at V and 4 bases at J; junction bases unmatched: 9. Per germline, CDR1 SGHVS and CDR2 FNYEAQ. The CDR3 covers 16 residues. The CDR3 here is CASSPRPGTSTGELFF. The CDR3 nucleotides are TGTGCCAGCAGCCCCCGACCCGGGACTAGCACCGGGGAGCTGTTTTTT.

This chain connects TRBV4-2 to TRBJ2-5, with 7 bases fitting TRBD2. V lost 1 base to trimming and J lost 6 bases; unmatched junction nucleotides: 2. There are 13 residues in the CDR3. CDR1 is LGHNA and CDR2 is YNFKEQ in the germline V gene. This chain's CDR3 is CASSQATSQTQYF. The CDR3 nucleotides read TGTGCCAGCAGCCAAGCGACTAGCCAGACCCAGTACTTC.

The chain is built from TRBV3-1 (or the pseudogene TRBV3-2) and TRBJ1-3, with D perhaps TRBD1 (5 bases). The CDR3 covers 17 residues. V lost 3 bases and J lost 0, with 15 bases in between. Germline V lookup: CDR1 LGHDT, CDR2 YNNKEL (reference sequence). The CDR3 nucleotides read TGTGCCAGCAGCCAGCACCGGGACTCAATCTCTGGAAACACCATATATTTT. Its protein product is CASSQHRDSISGNTIYF.

This clone has a single count. In DNA form, the CDR3 reads TGTGCCAGCAGTTTTACAGGGGGCAGAGCTTTCTTT. As protein: CASSFTGGRAFF. J is TRBJ1-1 and V is TRBV6-5, with 9 bases lining up with TRBD1. Germline loops: CDR1 MNHEY, CDR2 SVGAGI. With V trimmed by 4 bases and J by 10 bases, 4 bases remained unmatched. The CDR3 spans 12 residues.

The chain recombines TRBV19 with TRBJ1-5, with a tentative D call TRBD1 (6 bases). CDR3 length equals 13 residues. The germline V gene has CDR1 LNHDA and CDR2 SQIVND (reference sequence). Trimming took off 0 bases at V and 6 bases at J, with 6 bases between the two ends. The CDR3 DNA sequence: TGTGCCAGTAGTATAGAGGGGGCTCAGCCCCAGCATTTT. It is translated as CASSIEGAQPQHF.

The chain carries TRBV5-1 and TRBJ1-1; D call uncertain. Germline CDR1 SGHRS, CDR2 YFSETQ. This CDR3 spans 14 amino acids. V lost 0 bases to trimming and J lost 1 base, with 7 bases between them. CDR3 region: CASSLGPGNTEAFF. Here the CDR3 DNA reads TGCGCCAGCAGCTTGGGTCCGGGGAACACTGAAGCTTTCTTT. Using reference TRBV5-1 and TRBJ1-1 for the parts outside the CDR3, the full variable domain is KAGVTQTPRYLIKTRGQQVTLSCSPISGHRSVSWYQQTPGQGLQFLFEYFSETQRNKGNFPGRFSGRQFSNSRSEMNVSTLELGDSALYLCASSLGPGNTEAFFGQGTRLTVV.

This clone has just a few counts. The chain uses TRBV30 and TRBJ2-3, with D possibly being TRBD1 (5 bases). V was pared by 0 bases and J by 5 bases, with 15 bases between. CDR3 length equals 15 residues. Germline V lookup: CDR1 GTSNPN, CDR2 SVGIG (reference sequence). The CDR3 reads CAWSVAAPGLDTQYF. CDR3 bases: TGTGCCTGGAGTGTAGCTGCCCCAGGGTTAGATACGCAGTATTTT.

The chain employs TRBV7-2 and TRBJ1-2; D gene ambiguous. From germline, CDR1 is SGHTA and CDR2 FQGNSA. The CDR3 contains 15 residues. V was trimmed by 0 bases and J by 4 bases, leaving 12 bases between them. CDR3 in DNA: TGTGCCAGCAGCTTAGCGGGCGGGCGGATCTATGGCTACACCTTC. Translated, it gives CASSLAGGRIYGYTF. The entire variable domain, with the rest obtained from reference TRBV7-2 and TRBJ1-2, is as follows: GAGVSQSPSNKVTEKGKDVELRCDPISGHTALYWYRQSLGQGLEFLIYFQGNSAPDKSGLPSDRFSAERTGGSVSTLTIQRTQQEDSAVYLCASSLAGGRIYGYTFGSGTRLTVV.

The chain carries TRBV7-9 and TRBJ1-1, with 8 bases matching TRBD1. The CDR3 extends over 12 amino acids. V shed 5 bases and J 6 bases; nucleotides not matched to a gene: 2. Germline V gene data show CDR1 as SEHNR and CDR2 as FQNEAQ (reference sequence). DNA of the CDR3: TGTGCCAGCAGCCCGGACAGGGCTGAAGCTTTCTTT. Its translation: CASSPDRAEAFF.

This sequence joins TRBV19 and TRBJ2-5; TRBD2 agrees at 13 bases. V lost 6 bases, J lost 4 bases, and 8 bases stayed unmatched. Germline CDR1 and CDR2: LNHDA and SQIVND (reference sequence). This CDR3 contains 16 residues. The CDR3 DNA sequence: TGTGCCAGTAGCGGATCGGGACTAGCGGGGACAGAGACCCAGTACTTC. Protein sequence: CASSGSGLAGTETQYF. The whole variable domain, filled in from reference TRBV19 and TRBJ2-5, reads DGGITQSPKYLFRKEGQNVTLSCEQNLNHDAMYWYRQDPGQGLRLIYYSQIVNDFQKGDIAEGYSVSREKKESFPLTVTSAQKNPTAFYLCASSGSGLAGTETQYFGPGTRLLVL.

This chain links TRBV19 with TRBJ1-1; 8 positions match TRBD1. Trimming cost V 5 bases and J 6 bases; bases outside gene matches: 11. The CDR3 spans 15 residues. Germline V lookup: CDR1 LNHDA, CDR2 SQIVND (reference sequence). CDR3 sequence (DNA): TGTGCCAGTAGTCTCACAGGGGGAGCGAAGCCTGAAGCTTTCTTT. Translation gives CASSLTGGAKPEAFF.

The chain is built from TRBV5-5 and TRBJ1-1; D gene uncertain. With 0 bases removed from V and 5 bases from J, the gap between germline ends came to 14 bases. The length of the CDR3 is 15 residues. Looked up from germline, CDR1 is SGHKS and CDR2 is YYEKEE (reference sequence). The CDR3 here is CASSLDGHSLTEAFF. CDR3 in DNA: TGTGCCAGCAGCTTGGATGGGCACAGCCTTACTGAAGCTTTCTTT.

The V and J genes are TRBV5-1 and TRBJ2-5; D is perhaps TRBD1 (5 bases). The V end lost 7 bases, the J end lost 0 bases, and 10 bases lay between the germline ends. The CDR3 extends over 13 amino acids. Germline V CDR1 and CDR2: SGHRS, YFSETQ. This CDR3 is CASYLTDQETQYF. CDR3 in DNA: TGCGCCAGCTACCTGACAGACCAAGAGACCCAGTACTTC.

The rearrangement uses TRBV9 and TRBJ2-1; 9 nucleotides line up with TRBD2. Germline-derived CDR1 and CDR2 are SGDLS and YYNGEE. This CDR3 comprises 19 residues. V lost 0 bases and J lost 3; bases outside the gene matches: 13. The CDR3 nucleotides read TGTGCCAGCAGCGTAGGCTGGTCGACGGTAGCGGGGGACTACAATGAGCAGTTCTTC. Amino acids: CASSVGWSTVAGDYNEQFF.

V is TRBV28 and J is TRBJ1-2; D might be TRBD1 (5 bases). Trimming shortened V by 6 bases and J by 3 bases, and 14 bases separated the two germline ends. Per germline, CDR1 MDHEN and CDR2 SYDVKM. The CDR3 has 14 residues. The CDR3 coding sequence is TGTGCCAGCAGCCCCCCCGGAGGGGACTATGGCTACACCTTC. The encoded protein is CASSPPGGDYGYTF.

This chain uses TRBV2 with TRBJ1-2; D gene unclear. CDR1 is SNHLY, CDR2 FYNNEI, per germline. The ends were cut back, 10 bases at V and 4 bases at J, with 16 bases in the middle. The CDR3 is 13 amino acids. In nucleotides, the CDR3 is TGTGCCACCCCACATAAGTTCTCCTATGGCTACACCTTC. This sequence encodes CATPHKFSYGYTF.

V usage is TRBV30 and J usage is TRBJ1-5; TRBD1 agrees at 10 bases. The CDR3 length is 16 residues. CDR1 and CDR2 from the germline V gene are GTSNPN and SVGIG (reference sequence). V shed 1 base, J shed 3 bases, and the junction held 6 bases outside the gene matches. The CDR3 bases are TGTGCCTGGAGTGACGGGACAGGGGCCGACAATCAGCCCCAGCATTTT. As protein: CAWSDGTGADNQPQHF.

The V and J genes are TRBV15 and TRBJ2-1; the match to TRBD2 covers 8 bases. Trimming at V came to 0 bases and at J to 5 bases, leaving 3 bases not matched to a gene. The CDR3 covers 15 residues. The germline gives CDR1 LNHNV, CDR2 YYDKDF (reference sequence). CDR3 sequence reads: CATSRDPGGDNEQFF. CDR3 coding DNA: TGTGCCACCAGCAGAGACCCGGGGGGGGACAATGAGCAGTTCTTC. The full variable domain, completed using reference TRBV15 and TRBJ2-1, is DAMVIQNPRYQVTQFGKPVTLSCSQTLNHNVMYWYQQKSSQAPKLLFHYYDKDFNNEADTPDNFQSRRPNTSFCFLDIRSPGLGDTAMYLCATSRDPGGDNEQFFGPGTRLTVL.

Concerning this clone itself: Compared with germline, one end of the junction differs, possibly owing to a read error. V is TRBV20-1 and J is TRBJ2-1, with D maybe TRBD2 (5 bases). Germline assignment: CDR1 DFQATT and CDR2 SNEGSKA (reference sequence). This CDR3 region has 15 residues. In nucleotides, the CDR3 is TGCAGTACTAGTAGGGCCGTCACCCTAGCAGACGAGCAGTTCTTC. Protein: CSTSRAVTLADEQFF.